This T cell receptor beta chain was captured by sequencing in a study of CD8 T cells in ankylosing spondylitis. Using quantitative 5'-RACE with molecular barcodes, the authors made TCR beta libraries. A single record per CDR3 protein comes from TCRdb applying MiXCR to the 5' RACE reads. The data contain about 210,000 distinct CDR3 sequences, 7.3% of them seen just once; the ten biggest clones take up approximately 15%. The length of the CDR3 is 16 residues. V shed 0 bases and J 7 bases; nucleotides not matched to a gene: 4. Germline CDR1 and CDR2: SGDLS and YYNGEE. Whole-study results and caveats: Made up of under ten highly homologous variants, a TCR beta motif appeared characteristic of ankylosing spondylitis blood. The clones that were linked to disease were reported to be significantly enriched in matched synovial fluid samples from ankylosing spondylitis patients.

This clonotype was seen at least ten times. As yet, its antigen is unknown. The sample taken for sequencing was blood, either unsorted or a sorted T cell fraction (not recorded which). This sequence was found in a male donor with ankylosing spondylitis. The chain recombines TRBV9 with TRBJ1-6; 10 bases fit TRBD1. The CDR3: CASSVAGTGVNSPLHF. The CDR3 nucleotides are TGTGCCAGCAGCGTAGCTGGGACAGGGGTCAATTCACCCCTCCACTTT.